The 28 T cell receptor beta chains in this list originate from one sample, sequenced in a study of blood T cell repertoires in COVID-19. Profiling relied on immunoSEQ multiplex PCR, and the TCRdb table lists in-frame clones only, not all of them. The table lists more than 300,000 clones, around nine tenths of them singletons. Specimen: peripheral blood. The receptors originated from a woman aged 70-85 years with COVID-19, enrolled during active disease.

The chain uses TRBV18 and TRBJ1-5; TRBD1 aligns across 7 bases. The CDR3 consists of 17 residues. With 3 bases clipped from V and 5 bases from J, the junction kept 13 bases outside the gene matches. The germline gives CDR1 KGHSH, CDR2 LQKENI. CDR3 in amino acids: CASSPRAAQGFDQPQHF. The CDR3 bases are TGTGCCAGCTCACCTCGGGCGGCACAGGGGTTTGATCAGCCCCAGCATTTT.

The rearrangement joins TRBV4-3 to TRBJ2-1, with TRBD2 identical over 16 bases. V lost 3 bases, J lost 7 bases, and 6 bases stayed unmatched. This CDR3 spans 17 amino acids. CDR1 LGHNA and CDR2 YSLEER come from the germline V gene. CDR3 sequence: CASSHAGTSGGANEQFF. CDR3 DNA sequence: TGCGCCAGCAGCCACGCCGGGACTAGCGGGGGGGCAAATGAGCAGTTCTTC.

In its sample, this clone was seen a few times. The chain combines TRBV13 with TRBJ2-3, with 10 bases identical to TRBD2. The CDR3 totals 13 residues. Germline V gene data show CDR1 as PRHDT and CDR2 as FYEKMQ (reference sequence). Trimming at V came to 2 bases and at J to 8 bases, leaving 1 base not matched to a gene. CDR3 region: CASSLIAGGTQYF. CDR3 coding DNA: TGTGCCAGCAGCTTAATAGCGGGGGGTACGCAGTATTTT.

The chain carries TRBV5-1 and TRBJ1-5, with D maybe TRBD1 (5 bases). Germline values: CDR1 SGHRS, CDR2 YFSETQ. This CDR3 is 15 amino acids long. V shed 4 bases and J shed 0 bases, with 11 bases lying between them. CDR3 protein: CASSRDGSSNQPQHF. For the CDR3, the DNA is TGCGCCAGCAGCCGGGACGGGAGTAGCAATCAGCCCCAGCATTTT.

The CDR3: CSVAQGTGINEQYF. DNA for the CDR3: TGCAGCGTTGCCCAGGGGACAGGGATAAACGAGCAGTACTTC. The chain is built from TRBV29-1 and TRBJ2-7; 9 bases fit TRBD1. The CDR3 totals 14 residues. After removal of 4 bases from V and 5 bases from J, the junction contained 9 bases not matched to a gene. CDR1 SQVTM and CDR2 ANQGSEA come from the germline V gene.

V and J are TRBV10-2 and TRBJ1-6; the D is unclear. V was pared by 6 bases and J by 8 bases, with 17 bases between. The CDR3 extends over 15 amino acids. CDR1 and CDR2 from the germline V gene are WSHSY and SAAADI. The CDR3 coding sequence is TGCGCCAGCAGCGCCTCTGAGACATTCGATTCACCCCTCCACTTT. Residues: CASSASETFDSPLHF.

The chain links TRBV24-1 to TRBJ1-5, with 8 bases fitting TRBD1. Losses at the gene ends were 9 bases for V and 2 bases for J; bases not matched to a gene: 2. CDR3 length equals 13 residues. The germline V gene encodes CDR1 KGHDR and CDR2 SFDVKD. The CDR3 DNA reads TGTGCCACCGGACAGGGCGGCAATCAGCCCCAGCATTTT. It translates to CATGQGGNQPQHF.

The gene calls are TRBV24-1 and TRBJ2-1; the match to TRBD1 covers 9 bases. This CDR3 contains 15 residues. Unmatched junction bases numbered 7, after V lost 5 bases and J lost 6 bases. CDR1 is KGHDR, CDR2 SFDVKD, per germline. The CDR3 nucleotides read TGTGCCACCAGTGCCCGGGGACAGGGTAGCAATGAGCAGTTCTTC. Translation: CATSARGQGSNEQFF.

This rearrangement joins TRBV11-2 to TRBJ1-5, with D possibly matching TRBD1 (6 bases). Trimming took 5 bases from V and 4 from J, leaving 12 bases between them. Germline lookup yields CDR1 SGHAT and CDR2 FQNNGV. The CDR3 totals 14 residues. CDR3 DNA sequence: TGTGCCAGCAGCACCGGACAGCCTAATCAGCCCCAGCATTTT. Translating it yields CASSTGQPNQPQHF.

V is TRBV5-8 and J is TRBJ1-3, with D unclear. Germline V lookup: CDR1 SGHTS, CDR2 YDEGEE. The CDR3 covers 16 residues. V was shortened by 2 bases and J by 0 bases, with 12 bases between the two germline ends. The CDR3 nucleotides are TGTGCCAGCAGCTTAGGATCCAGGTACTCTGGAAACACCATATATTTT. This gives the protein CASSLGSRYSGNTIYF.

The rearrangement joins TRBV6-5 to TRBJ2-3, with 7 bases lining up with TRBD2. Germline assignment: CDR1 MNHEY and CDR2 SVGAGI. The CDR3 spans 13 residues. Trimming at V came to 4 bases and at J to 6 bases, leaving 4 bases not matched to a gene. The CDR3 sequence is CASSSDGGDTQYF. The CDR3 bases are TGTGCCAGCAGTTCGGACGGGGGGGATACGCAGTATTTT.

In regard to this clone: The same CDR3 is also encoded by other DNA sequences in this sample. V and J are TRBV27 and TRBJ1-1; D perhaps matches TRBD1 (6 bases). CDR3 size: 12 residues. Germline V lookup: CDR1 MNHEY, CDR2 SMNVEV (reference sequence). The germline V and J ends were trimmed by 3 bases and 4 bases, with 6 bases remaining between them. The DNA for the CDR3 is TGTGCCAGCAGTTTCAGGGGCACTGAAGCTTTCTTT. It is translated as CASSFRGTEAFF.

This chain links TRBV5-1 with TRBJ1-2; tentatively, D is TRBD1 (5 bases). The germline V gene has CDR1 SGHRS and CDR2 YFSETQ. This CDR3 is 15 amino acids long. V lost 4 bases, J lost 5 bases, and 18 bases lay in between. For the CDR3, the DNA is TGCGCCAGCAGCCCTTCGACAGACTTACTATATGGCTACACCTTC. It translates to CASSPSTDLLYGYTF.

The CDR3 DNA sequence: TGTGCCAGCAGCTTGTATGGGACTAGCGGGGGCTACAATGAGCAGTTCTTC. Its translation is CASSLYGTSGGYNEQFF. The chain recombines TRBV5-4 with TRBJ2-1; 14 nucleotides agree with TRBD2. Per the germline V gene, CDR1 is SGHNT and CDR2 is YYREEE (reference sequence). V trimming: 1 base; J trimming: 3 bases; junction bases outside the gene matches: 3. The CDR3 sequence is 17 residues long.

J is TRBJ2-5 and V is TRBV11-3; TRBD1 matches at 7 bases. Trimming at V came to 1 base and at J to 10 bases, leaving 3 bases not matched to a gene. CDR3 length: 12 amino acids. The V gene's germline CDR1 is SGHNT and CDR2 YENEEA. CDR3 coding DNA: TGTGCCAGCAGCTTAGTCCAGGGGGACCAGTACTTC. It yields the protein CASSLVQGDQYF.

This chain joins TRBV2 and TRBJ2-7, with 7 bases aligning to TRBD1. The ends lost 5 bases at V and 4 bases at J; junction bases unmatched: 5. Germline assignment: CDR1 SNHLY and CDR2 FYNNEI. The CDR3 extends over 13 amino acids. The CDR3 DNA is TGTGCCAGCAGTTCCACAGGGGTGTACGAGCAGTACTTC. Protein product: CASSSTGVYEQYF.

The chain is built from TRBV14 and TRBJ2-2; 11 bases line up with TRBD2. With 4 bases clipped from V and 9 bases from J, the junction kept 10 bases outside the gene matches. The CDR3 runs 16 residues. The germline V gene has CDR1 SGHDN and CDR2 FVKESK. In DNA, the CDR3 is TGTGCCAGCAGCCCAGCCGGGACTAGCGGAGGGAGGGAGCTGTTTTTT. Encoded protein: CASSPAGTSGGRELFF.

The CDR3 bases are TGTGCCAGCAGCTTGGATTTTGGCGGATACAGGGGTTTGACAGATACGCAGTATTTT. It is translated as CASSLDFGGYRGLTDTQYF. The gene calls are TRBV5-6 and TRBJ2-3, with 7 bases matching TRBD1. The CDR3 has 19 amino acids. V lost 0 bases, J lost 3 bases, and 16 bases stayed unmatched. CDR1 is SGHDT, CDR2 YYEEEE, per germline.

The genes are TRBV30 and TRBJ2-7; 8 nucleotides match TRBD1. Germline loops: CDR1 GTSNPN, CDR2 SVGIG (reference sequence). This CDR3 is built from 14 residues. The junction had 9 bases not matched to a gene; V was cut back by 4 bases and J by 4 bases. CDR3 DNA sequence: TGTGCCTGGACTACTCAGGGGGCTGGATACGAGCAGTACTTC. Protein: CAWTTQGAGYEQYF.

The chain uses TRBV30 and TRBJ2-3; D call uncertain. This CDR3 comprises 14 residues. In germline, CDR1 is GTSNPN, CDR2 SVGIG (reference sequence). V lost 3 bases, J lost 5 bases, and 15 bases lay in between. CDR3 in DNA: TGTGCCTGGAGCCGAATCCCGGGTCAAGATACGCAGTATTTT. Translated: CAWSRIPGQDTQYF.

This clone was counted a single time. The chain uses TRBV7-9 and TRBJ2-7; TRBD2 might be the D (5 bases). V was trimmed by 6 bases and J by 0 bases, leaving 9 bases between them. In germline, CDR1 is SEHNR, CDR2 FQNEAQ (reference sequence). This CDR3 spans 13 amino acids. CDR3 nucleotides: TGTGCCAGCAGAGAAGGACTCTCCTACGAGCAGTACTTC. Its translation is CASREGLSYEQYF.

The count of this clone is one. The chain has TRBV5-1 and TRBJ1-2; D remains unclear. The CDR3 is made up of 14 amino acids. Germline V gives CDR1 SGHRS, CDR2 YFSETQ. Trimming pared 0 bases from V and 4 bases from J, leaving 10 bases between. As DNA, the CDR3 is TGCGCCAGCAGCTTGGGACATTTAACCTATGGCTACACCTTC. Translation gives CASSLGHLTYGYTF.

The genes are TRBV19 and TRBJ2-6; TRBD1 is a possible D gene (6 bases). This CDR3 is 15 amino acids long. The germline gives CDR1 LNHDA, CDR2 SQIVND (reference sequence). Trimming took off 6 bases at V and 4 bases at J, with 13 bases between the two ends. The CDR3, as DNA: TGTGCCAGTAGGAGACAGGTGTGGGGGGCCAACGTCCTGACTTTC. It is translated as CASRRQVWGANVLTF.

The table lists this clone with a few counts. The CDR3 region has the DNA TGTGCCAGCTCCCAGGACAGGGGATATGAAAAACTGTTTTTT. Translating gives CASSQDRGYEKLFF. The V gene is TRBV18, the J gene TRBJ1-4; TRBD1 matches 9 bases. In germline, CDR1 is KGHSH, CDR2 LQKENI. This CDR3 is built from 14 residues. The ends lost 6 bases at V and 6 bases at J; junction bases unmatched: 5.

This clone was seen only a few times. The rearrangement uses TRBV7-2 and TRBJ2-7; TRBD1 is a possible D gene (6 bases). V gave up 1 base and J gave up 3 bases, with 10 bases separating them. Germline V gene lookup returns CDR1 SGHTA and CDR2 FQGNSA. The CDR3 has 14 residues. The CDR3 DNA reads TGTGCCAGCAGCTTAGAACAGGGCCGCTACGAGCAGTACTTC. Residues: CASSLEQGRYEQYF.

This clone was picked up one time. This chain links TRBV9 with TRBJ1-4; TRBD1 agrees at 7 bases. This CDR3 spans 16 amino acids. Trimming removed 4 bases from V and 0 bases from J; junction bases left unmatched: 6. Per the germline V gene, CDR1 is SGDLS and CDR2 is YYNGEE. The DNA for the CDR3 is TGTGCCAGCAGCTTCCGCGGACAGGCAACTAATGAAAAACTGTTTTTT. This translates into CASSFRGQATNEKLFF.

The gene calls are TRBV27 and TRBJ2-2; 7 bases align to TRBD1. This CDR3 region has 16 residues. Germline trimming cut 6 bases from V and 3 bases from J; bases unmatched to any gene: 10. CDR1 is MNHEY, CDR2 SMNVEV, per germline (reference sequence). The CDR3 DNA is TGTGCCAGCAGCCCCCCTCAGGGGGAGTACACCGGGGAGCTGTTTTTT. As protein: CASSPPQGEYTGELFF.

The V call is TRBV6-5, the J call TRBJ1-2, with a tentative D call TRBD1 (6 bases). Looked up from germline, CDR1 is MNHEY and CDR2 is SVGAGI. CDR3 length: 14 amino acids. V lost 5 bases and J lost 1, with 11 bases in between. The CDR3 DNA is TGTGCCAGCAGTCGGACAGCAAATAACTATGGCTACACCTTC. This translates into CASSRTANNYGYTF.